This is a list of T cell receptor beta chains from one sample in a study of blood T cell repertoires in COVID-19. Assay used: immunoSEQ multiplex PCR; TCRdb lists only in-frame clones, some missing. The table includes more than 150,000 clones, 70% to 90% detected once. The sequenced sample consisted of peripheral blood. All receptors come from a man aged 40-49 years with active or convalescent COVID-19. CDR3s include the opening cysteine and the closing phenylalanine or tryptophan. The D gene is left open where the match is weak. Size tells how often a clone was seen (once, few, many) or the class of an expanded clone, and some rows leave it out.

j_call: TRBJ1-5
d_call: .
clone_size: .
v_call: TRBV2
cdr3_aa: CASSETAYSNQPQHF
cdr3_nt: TGTGCCAGCAGTGAGACAGCGTATAGCAATCAGCCCCAGCATTTT

j_call: TRBJ2-2
d_call: .
clone_size: .
v_call: TRBV9
cdr3_aa: CASTPDRPTGELFF
cdr3_nt: TGTGCCAGCACCCCGGACAGACCCACCGGGGAGCTGTTTTTT

j_call: TRBJ1-1
d_call: TRBD1
clone_size: .
v_call: TRBV28
cdr3_aa: CASSLPGQGARAFF
cdr3_nt: TGTGCCAGCAGTTTACCGGGACAGGGGGCGCGGGCTTTCTTT

j_call: TRBJ2-7
d_call: TRBD1
clone_size: .
v_call: TRBV30
cdr3_aa: CAWSGQGVEYEQYF
cdr3_nt: TGTGCCTGGAGTGGACAGGGGGTCGAGTACGAGCAGTACTTC

j_call: TRBJ1-5
d_call: .
clone_size: .
v_call: TRBV19
cdr3_aa: CASSIVREQPQHF
cdr3_nt: TGTGCCAGTAGTATAGTAAGGGAGCAGCCCCAGCATTTT

j_call: TRBJ2-1
d_call: TRBD1
clone_size: .
v_call: TRBV9
cdr3_aa: CASSDPPGTGLTREQFF
cdr3_nt: TGTGCCAGCAGCGACCCCCCGGGGACAGGGCTCACCCGGGAGCAGTTCTTC

j_call: TRBJ1-4
d_call: TRBD1
clone_size: .
v_call: TRBV2
cdr3_aa: CASSGQGTTNEKLFF
cdr3_nt: TGTGCCAGCAGCGGACAGGGAACAACTAATGAAAAACTGTTTTTT

j_call: TRBJ1-6
d_call: TRBD1
clone_size: once
v_call: TRBV7-8
cdr3_aa: CASSLPGQGKNSPLHF
cdr3_nt: TGTGCCAGCAGCCTACCCGGACAGGGGAAGAATTCACCCCTCCACTTT

j_call: TRBJ2-1
d_call: TRBD1
clone_size: .
v_call: TRBV9
cdr3_aa: CASSVGDRGWRNEQFF
cdr3_nt: TGTGCCAGCAGCGTTGGAGACAGGGGATGGAGGAATGAGCAGTTCTTC

j_call: TRBJ1-3
d_call: .
clone_size: .
v_call: TRBV11-2
cdr3_aa: CASSSPRLGGNTIYF
cdr3_nt: TGTGCCAGCAGCTCACCCCGTCTGGGCGGAAACACCATATATTTT

j_call: TRBJ2-7
d_call: TRBD2
clone_size: .
v_call: TRBV10-3
cdr3_aa: CAIRSGLARSYEQYF
cdr3_nt: TGTGCCATCAGGTCGGGACTAGCAAGATCCTACGAGCAGTACTTC

j_call: TRBJ2-5
d_call: .
clone_size: .
v_call: TRBV11-3
cdr3_aa: CASSLGATRTETQYF
cdr3_nt: TGTGCCAGCAGCTTGGGGGCCACCAGGACAGAGACCCAGTACTTC

j_call: TRBJ2-1
d_call: .
clone_size: .
v_call: TRBV5-6
cdr3_aa: CASSLGGGRRMGEQFF
cdr3_nt: TGTGCCAGCAGCTTAGGGGGGGGCCGAAGGATGGGTGAGCAGTTCTTC

j_call: TRBJ2-3
d_call: TRBD2
clone_size: .
v_call: TRBV6-5
cdr3_aa: CASSYELAGGTDTQYF
cdr3_nt: TGTGCCAGCAGTTACGAACTAGCGGGGGGCACAGATACGCAGTATTTT

j_call: TRBJ2-1
d_call: .
clone_size: once
v_call: TRBV18
cdr3_aa: CASSYTNRVYEQFF
cdr3_nt: TGTGCCAGCTCCTACACGAACAGGGTTTATGAGCAGTTCTTC

j_call: TRBJ2-7
d_call: .
clone_size: few
v_call: TRBV10-3
cdr3_aa: CAISERDTSYEQYF
cdr3_nt: TGTGCCATCAGTGAGCGGGACACCTCCTACGAGCAGTACTTC

j_call: TRBJ2-3
d_call: .
clone_size: .
v_call: TRBV6-5
cdr3_aa: CASTGTTDTQYF
cdr3_nt: TGTGCCAGCACCGGTACCACAGATACGCAGTATTTT

j_call: TRBJ2-5
d_call: TRBD1
clone_size: .
v_call: TRBV6-5
cdr3_aa: CASSFSDRVGETQYF
cdr3_nt: TGTGCCAGCAGTTTCTCGGACAGGGTGGGTGAGACCCAGTACTTC

j_call: TRBJ1-6
d_call: .
clone_size: .
v_call: TRBV5-1
cdr3_aa: CASSGGDSSYNSPLHF
cdr3_nt: TGCGCCAGTTCTGGCGGGGATAGCTCCTATAATTCACCCCTCCACTTT

j_call: TRBJ1-1
d_call: .
clone_size: .
v_call: TRBV19
cdr3_aa: CASSIWPGETEAFF
cdr3_nt: TGTGCCAGTAGTATATGGCCAGGGGAGACTGAAGCTTTCTTT

j_call: TRBJ2-1
d_call: TRBD2
clone_size: .
v_call: TRBV30
cdr3_aa: CAWSLLAARGGNEQFF
cdr3_nt: TGTGCCTGGAGTCTTTTGGCTGCCCGGGGGGGTAATGAGCAGTTCTTC

j_call: TRBJ1-2
d_call: .
clone_size: .
v_call: TRBV29-1
cdr3_aa: CSVEDLGVNYGYTF
cdr3_nt: TGCAGCGTTGAAGACCTAGGGGTTAACTATGGCTACACCTTC

j_call: TRBJ2-6
d_call: TRBD1
clone_size: .
v_call: TRBV4-3
cdr3_aa: CASSRGGGGANVLTF
cdr3_nt: TGCGCCAGCAGCCGAGGGGGCGGTGGGGCCAACGTCCTGACTTTC

j_call: TRBJ2-1
d_call: TRBD1
clone_size: .
v_call: TRBV11-2
cdr3_aa: CASSLVQGPSYNEQFF
cdr3_nt: TGTGCCAGCAGCTTAGTACAGGGGCCCTCCTACAATGAGCAGTTCTTC

j_call: TRBJ1-2
d_call: TRBD1
clone_size: once
v_call: TRBV19
cdr3_aa: CASKDRDSLFYGYTF
cdr3_nt: TGTGCCAGTAAGGACCGGGACAGCCTCTTCTATGGCTACACCTTC

j_call: TRBJ2-2
d_call: TRBD1
clone_size: .
v_call: TRBV5-1
cdr3_aa: CASSLVMTGFEELFF
cdr3_nt: TGCGCCAGCAGCCTTGTGATGACAGGGTTTGAGGAGCTGTTTTTT